This T cell receptor beta chain originates from a study of cytomegalovirus exposure and HLA in healthy donors. Losses at the gene ends were 2 bases for V and 6 bases for J; bases not matched to a gene: 13. Germline V lookup: CDR1 SGHNT, CDR2 YYREEE (reference sequence). The CDR3 extends over 17 amino acids. PCR involved 60 Vbeta and 13 Jbeta primers. Using immunoSEQ multiplex PCR, the repertoire was profiled, and TCRdb retains in-frame clones only, with some absent. The sample includes some 120,000 clones. The sequence was obtained from a man between 18 and 29 years old in good health and CMV-seronegative. The J gene is TRBJ2-2, the V gene TRBV5-4, with TRBD1 matching over 7 bases. What was sequenced was PBMCs. Here the CDR3 reads CASSLNRGLQKSGELFF. As DNA, the CDR3 is TGTGCCAGCAGCTTAAACAGGGGCCTCCAGAAATCCGGGGAGCTGTTTTTT.